This TCR beta chain was captured in a study of a mutant IDH1 vaccine in newly diagnosed glioma. Study information: The study started vaccination 4-6 weeks after radiotherapy alone, or with temozolomide cycles. Every participant had undergone radiotherapy, temozolomide, or both before, and most underwent both. The timing of visit V12 was week 35, and that of visit V13 was week 47.

Using immunoSEQ multiplex PCR, the repertoire was profiled, and TCRdb retains in-frame clones only, with some absent. The sample lists almost 25,000 clones, around 76% occurring once. With respect to this clone: The antigen remains unidentified.

Germline lookup yields CDR1 LNHDA and CDR2 SQIVND (reference sequence). The CDR3 consists of 13 residues. Trimming took off 5 bases at V and 2 bases at J, with 8 bases between the two ends. Time point defined: week 47, end of study. In the vaccine, a single dose held 300 ug of the mutant IDH1 20-mer peptide, along with topical imiquimod. The patients received vaccinations eight times, in weeks 1, 3, 5, 7, 11, 15, 19 and 23. The chain joins TRBV19 to TRBJ2-3; no clear D gene. The TCR was taken from a man aged 35 to 55 with glioma. Some clones in this sample may be carry-over from other donors' samples. Sample: PBMCs, taken from a glioma patient whose treatment included an IDH1 peptide vaccine. CDR3 DNA: TGTGCCAGTAGTGCCAGGCCCACAGATACGCAGTATTTT. This gives the protein CASSARPTDTQYF.